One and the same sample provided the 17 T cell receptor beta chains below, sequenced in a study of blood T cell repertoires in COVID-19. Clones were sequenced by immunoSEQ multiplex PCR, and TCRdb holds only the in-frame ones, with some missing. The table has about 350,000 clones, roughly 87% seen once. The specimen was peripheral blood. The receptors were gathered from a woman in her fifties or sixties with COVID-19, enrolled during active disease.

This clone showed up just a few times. CDR3 loop: CASSSGGGYTF. The CDR3 DNA reads TGTGCCAGCAGTTCCGGGGGGGGCTACACCTTC. The rearrangement joins TRBV28 to TRBJ1-2; D may be TRBD1 (5 bases). CDR1 MDHEN and CDR2 SYDVKM come from the germline V gene. The CDR3 totals 11 residues. V was clipped by 4 bases and J by 8 bases, with 8 bases between them.

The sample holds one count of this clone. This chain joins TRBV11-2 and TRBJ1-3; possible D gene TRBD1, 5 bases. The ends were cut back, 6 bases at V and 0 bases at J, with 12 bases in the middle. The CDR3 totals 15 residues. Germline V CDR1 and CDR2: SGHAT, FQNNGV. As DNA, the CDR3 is TGTGCCAGCAGGGAAGGACAAGCCTCTGGAAACACCATATATTTT. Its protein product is CASREGQASGNTIYF.

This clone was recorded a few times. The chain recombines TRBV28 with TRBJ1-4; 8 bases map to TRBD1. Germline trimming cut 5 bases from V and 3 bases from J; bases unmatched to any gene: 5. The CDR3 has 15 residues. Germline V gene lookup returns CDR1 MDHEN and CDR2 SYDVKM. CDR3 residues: CASSQPGQANEKLFF. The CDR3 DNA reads TGTGCCAGCAGTCAACCGGGACAGGCTAATGAAAAACTGTTTTTT. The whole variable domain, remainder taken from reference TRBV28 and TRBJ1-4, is DVKVTQSSRYLVKRTGEKVFLECVQDMDHENMFWYRQDPGLGLRLIYFSYDVKMKEKGDIPEGYSVSREKKERFSLILESASTNQTSMYLCASSQPGQANEKLFFGSGTQLSVL.

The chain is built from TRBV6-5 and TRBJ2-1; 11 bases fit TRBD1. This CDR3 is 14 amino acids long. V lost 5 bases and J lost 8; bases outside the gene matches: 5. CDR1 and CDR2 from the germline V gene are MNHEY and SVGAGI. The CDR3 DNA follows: TGTGCCAGCAGTAGGGACAGGGGGAGGTATGAGCAGTTCTTC. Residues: CASSRDRGRYEQFF.

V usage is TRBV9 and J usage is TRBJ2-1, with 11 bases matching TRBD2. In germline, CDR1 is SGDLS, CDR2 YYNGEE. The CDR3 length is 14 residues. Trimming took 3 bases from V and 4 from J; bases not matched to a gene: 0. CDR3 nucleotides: TGTGCCAGCAGCGCTAGCGGGGGGTACAATGAGCAGTTCTTC. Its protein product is CASSASGGYNEQFF.

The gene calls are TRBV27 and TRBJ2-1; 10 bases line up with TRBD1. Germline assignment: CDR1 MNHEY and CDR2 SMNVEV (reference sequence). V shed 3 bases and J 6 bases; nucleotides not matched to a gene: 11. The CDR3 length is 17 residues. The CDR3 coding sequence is TGTGCCAGCAGTTTCCCCTCCGGGACAGGGGCTGGCAATGAGCAGTTCTTC. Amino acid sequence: CASSFPSGTGAGNEQFF.

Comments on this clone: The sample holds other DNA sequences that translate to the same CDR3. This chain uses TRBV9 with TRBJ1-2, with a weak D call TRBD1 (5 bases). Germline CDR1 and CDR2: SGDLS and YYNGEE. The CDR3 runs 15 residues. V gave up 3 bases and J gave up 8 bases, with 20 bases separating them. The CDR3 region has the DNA TGTGCCAGCAGCGCAAGCAGTGGGGCCTATGACGGCTACACCTTC. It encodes CASSASSGAYDGYTF.

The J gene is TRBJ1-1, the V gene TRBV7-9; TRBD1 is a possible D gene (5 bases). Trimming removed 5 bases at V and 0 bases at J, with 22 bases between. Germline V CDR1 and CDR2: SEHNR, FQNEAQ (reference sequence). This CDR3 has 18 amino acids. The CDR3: CASSPFFSQGRMNTEAFF. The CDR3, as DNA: TGTGCCAGCAGCCCCTTTTTTAGCCAGGGCCGCATGAACACTGAAGCTTTCTTT.

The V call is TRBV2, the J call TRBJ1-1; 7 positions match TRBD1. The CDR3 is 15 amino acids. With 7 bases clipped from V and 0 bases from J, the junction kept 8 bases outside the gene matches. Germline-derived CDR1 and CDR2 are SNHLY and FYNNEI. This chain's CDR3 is CASTREQGMNTEAFF. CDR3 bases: TGTGCCAGCACCCGGGAACAGGGGATGAACACTGAAGCTTTCTTT.

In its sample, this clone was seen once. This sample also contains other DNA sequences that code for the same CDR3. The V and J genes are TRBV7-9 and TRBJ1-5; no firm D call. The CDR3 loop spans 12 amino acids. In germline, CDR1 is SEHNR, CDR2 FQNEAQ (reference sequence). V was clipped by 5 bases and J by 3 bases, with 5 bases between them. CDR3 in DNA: TGTGCCAGCAGCCTTAACAATCAGCCCCAGCATTTT. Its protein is CASSLNNQPQHF. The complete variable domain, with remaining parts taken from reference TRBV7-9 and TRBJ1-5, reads DTGVSQNPRHKITKRGQNVTFRCDPISEHNRLYWYRQTLGQGPEFLTYFQNEAQLEKSRLLSDRFSAERPKGSFSTLEIQRTEQGDSAMYLCASSLNNQPQHFGDGTRLSIL.

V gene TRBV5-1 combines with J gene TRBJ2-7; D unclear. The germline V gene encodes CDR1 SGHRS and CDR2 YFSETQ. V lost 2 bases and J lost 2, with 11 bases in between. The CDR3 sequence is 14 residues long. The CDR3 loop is CASSFGQATYEQYF. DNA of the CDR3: TGCGCCAGCAGCTTCGGCCAGGCCACCTACGAGCAGTACTTC.

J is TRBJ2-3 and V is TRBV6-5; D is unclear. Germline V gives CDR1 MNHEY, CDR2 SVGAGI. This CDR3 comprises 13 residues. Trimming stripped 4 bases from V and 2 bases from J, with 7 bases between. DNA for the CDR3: TGTGCCAGCAGTTCCCCTTTCACAGATACGCAGTATTTT. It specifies CASSSPFTDTQYF.

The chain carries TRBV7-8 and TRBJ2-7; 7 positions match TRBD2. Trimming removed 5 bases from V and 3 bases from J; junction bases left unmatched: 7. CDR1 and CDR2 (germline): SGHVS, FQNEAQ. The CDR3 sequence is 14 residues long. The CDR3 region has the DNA TGTGCCAGCAGCACGAGCGGGACTAACTACGAGCAGTACTTC. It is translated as CASSTSGTNYEQYF.

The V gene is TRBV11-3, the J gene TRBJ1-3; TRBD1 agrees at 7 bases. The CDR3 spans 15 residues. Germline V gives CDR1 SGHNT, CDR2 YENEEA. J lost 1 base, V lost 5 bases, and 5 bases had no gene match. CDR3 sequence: CASSPSGGSGNTIYF. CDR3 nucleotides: TGTGCCAGCAGCCCCTCAGGGGGTTCTGGAAACACCATATATTTT.

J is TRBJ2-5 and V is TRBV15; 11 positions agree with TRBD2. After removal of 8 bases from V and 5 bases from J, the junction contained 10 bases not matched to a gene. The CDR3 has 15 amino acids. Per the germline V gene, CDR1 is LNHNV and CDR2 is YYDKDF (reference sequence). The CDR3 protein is CATDGVAGGRETQYF. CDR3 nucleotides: TGTGCCACCGATGGAGTAGCGGGGGGGCGGGAGACCCAGTACTTC.

The DNA of the CDR3 is TGTGCCAGCAGCTTGAATACAGGGCCGGGGGCCAAAAACATTCAGTACTTC. Protein: CASSLNTGPGAKNIQYF. The V and J genes are TRBV5-4 and TRBJ2-4; weak D call: TRBD1 (6 bases). Germline V gene lookup returns CDR1 SGHNT and CDR2 YYREEE (reference sequence). Trimming removed 1 base at V and 1 base at J, with 15 bases between. The CDR3 length is 17 residues.

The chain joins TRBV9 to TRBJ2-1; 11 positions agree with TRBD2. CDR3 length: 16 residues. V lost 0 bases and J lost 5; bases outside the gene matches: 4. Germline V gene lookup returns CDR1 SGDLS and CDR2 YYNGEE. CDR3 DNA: TGTGCCAGCAGCGTAGGAACTAGCGGGGGTAACAATGAGCAGTTCTTC. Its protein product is CASSVGTSGGNNEQFF.